What follows are 30 T cell receptor beta chains derived from one specimen sequenced in a study of blood T cell repertoires in COVID-19. Data came from immunoSEQ multiplex PCR; TCRdb stores just in-frame clones and leaves some out. The sample lists 50,000 to 60,000 clones, approximately 88% seen once, with 3.5% to 4% in the top ten. Specimen: peripheral blood. These receptors originate from a man aged 35-49 years with COVID-19, enrolled during active disease.

The gene calls are TRBV9 and TRBJ2-1; 8 nucleotides match TRBD2. The CDR3 runs 16 residues. Germline V gene data show CDR1 as SGDLS and CDR2 as YYNGEE. With 4 bases clipped from V and 5 bases from J, the junction kept 11 bases outside the gene matches. This CDR3 reads CASSTRGGTFDNEQFF. For the CDR3, the DNA is TGTGCCAGCAGCACTCGCGGGGGGACCTTCGACAATGAGCAGTTCTTC.

The chain joins TRBV11-3 to TRBJ2-7; TRBD2 agrees at 13 bases. V lost 5 bases and J lost 5; bases outside the gene matches: 6. Germline V gives CDR1 SGHNT, CDR2 YENEEA. This CDR3 region has 15 residues. CDR3 sequence (DNA): TGTGCCAGCAGCACTGGGGGACTAGCGGGAAACGAGCAGTACTTC. Protein: CASSTGGLAGNEQYF.

This chain connects TRBV19 to TRBJ2-7; 10 positions agree with TRBD1. The CDR3 is 14 amino acids. V shed 5 bases, J shed 5 bases, and the junction held 6 bases outside the gene matches. Looked up from germline, CDR1 is LNHDA and CDR2 is SQIVND (reference sequence). The CDR3 DNA sequence: TGTGCCAGTAGTCCGGGACAGGGGATGCACGAGCAGTACTTC. It encodes CASSPGQGMHEQYF.

The chain uses TRBV29-1 and TRBJ1-4; maybe TRBD1 (6 bases). The germline CDR1 and CDR2 sequences are SQVTM and ANQGSEA. This CDR3 has 13 residues. Trimming left V 7 bases short and J 6 bases short, with 15 bases between. Written as DNA, the CDR3 is TGCAGCGACCCCAGGGGTGGAGATGAAAAACTGTTTTTT. Translated: CSDPRGGDEKLFF.

The CDR3 protein is CASSLGGGQPQHF. Written as DNA, the CDR3 is TGTGCCAGCAGCTTGGGGGGAGGGCAGCCCCAGCATTTT. V usage is TRBV5-4 and J usage is TRBJ1-5; D call uncertain. This CDR3 has 13 amino acids. Germline V gives CDR1 SGHNT, CDR2 YYREEE (reference sequence). Deletions cut 0 bases from V and 7 bases from J, with 8 bases between.

The rearrangement joins TRBV5-1 to TRBJ2-1, with D possibly being TRBD2 (5 bases). The CDR3 sequence is 15 residues long. CDR1 is SGHRS, CDR2 YFSETQ, per germline. With 0 bases removed from V and 1 base from J, the gap between germline ends came to 8 bases. The CDR3 nucleotides are TGCGCCAGCAGCTTGGAGGCGGGTTCCTACAATGAGCAGTTCTTC. As protein: CASSLEAGSYNEQFF.

The chain carries TRBV9 and TRBJ1-1; the D gene is possibly TRBD1 (6 bases). Germline CDR1 reads SGDLS; CDR2 reads YYNGEE. This CDR3 has 17 amino acids. The germline V and J ends were trimmed by 0 bases and 0 bases, with 15 bases remaining between them. The CDR3 nucleotides are TGTGCCAGCAGCGTAGATCCAGGAGGACAGTTGAACACTGAAGCTTTCTTT. This translates into CASSVDPGGQLNTEAFF.

V gene TRBV30 combines with J gene TRBJ1-1; a weak D match, TRBD1 (5 bases). The V gene lost 0 bases and the J gene lost 5 bases, with 10 bases spanning the gap. The CDR3 loop spans 13 amino acids. Germline-derived CDR1 and CDR2 are GTSNPN and SVGIG (reference sequence). CDR3 coding DNA: TGTGCCTGGAGTGTCAGGGCAAGAACTGAAGCTTTCTTT. It yields the protein CAWSVRARTEAFF.

The rearrangement joins TRBV6-2 or TRBV6-3 to TRBJ2-1, with TRBD2 identical over 16 bases. With V trimmed by 5 bases and J by 9 bases, 4 bases remained unmatched. Germline CDR1 MNHEY, CDR2 SVGEGT. The CDR3 covers 15 residues. The CDR3 loop reads CASSMGLAGGVEQFF. DNA for the CDR3: TGTGCCAGCAGTATGGGACTAGCGGGAGGGGTTGAGCAGTTCTTC.

The genes are TRBV5-1 and TRBJ2-3, with TRBD1 matching over 10 bases. Germline-derived CDR1 and CDR2 are SGHRS and YFSETQ. The V and J ends lost 4 bases and 8 bases, in that order; junction bases with no gene match: 16. This CDR3 comprises 17 residues. The CDR3 DNA reads as TGCGCCAGCAGCCTCAAGCACCGGGACAGGGGCCAAGTTACGCAGTATTTT. It yields the protein CASSLKHRDRGQVTQYF.

The chain carries TRBV11-2 and TRBJ2-2; perhaps TRBD1 as D (6 bases). This CDR3 region has 15 residues. Between the trimmed V and J ends, which lost 2 bases and 3 bases, there was a span of 10 bases. Germline V gene lookup returns CDR1 SGHAT and CDR2 FQNNGV. CDR3 amino acids: CASSLWGQDTGELFF. DNA of the CDR3: TGTGCCAGCAGCTTATGGGGGCAGGACACCGGGGAGCTGTTTTTT.

The CDR3 here is CARSSKPGSPGGPQHF. CDR3 DNA sequence: TGTGCCAGAAGCTCCAAGCCAGGGTCGCCGGGTGGGCCCCAGCATTTT. The chain combines TRBV5-3 with TRBJ1-5, with D possibly being TRBD1 (5 bases). TRBV5-3 is sorted into the ORF group, with uncertain function. The CDR3 has 16 amino acids. Trimming pared 3 bases from V and 9 bases from J, leaving 22 bases between.

The rearrangement uses TRBV28 and TRBJ2-5; 9 nucleotides align to TRBD2. Germline lookup yields CDR1 MDHEN and CDR2 SYDVKM. This CDR3 has 14 amino acids. The junction had 4 bases not matched to a gene; V was cut back by 3 bases and J by 5 bases. The CDR3 loop reads CASSLSGGPETQYF. The CDR3 bases are TGTGCCAGCAGTTTGAGCGGGGGGCCGGAGACCCAGTACTTC.

This clone was detected only once. This sequence joins TRBV4-2 and TRBJ2-1, with a possible D match to TRBD1 (5 bases). Per the germline V gene, CDR1 is LGHNA and CDR2 is YNFKEQ. Trimming removed 4 bases from V and 9 bases from J, with 25 bases in between. This CDR3 is 17 amino acids long. The CDR3 sequence: CASSPHRRTRVLGEQFF. The CDR3, as DNA: TGTGCCAGCAGCCCCCACCGGCGGACAAGGGTTCTCGGTGAGCAGTTCTTC.

The chain recombines TRBV11-3 with TRBJ2-7, with 7 bases identical to TRBD1. V lost 7 bases and J lost 0; bases outside the gene matches: 9. The CDR3 covers 15 residues. CDR1 is SGHNT, CDR2 YENEEA, per germline. As DNA, the CDR3 is TGTGCCAGCACCAAAGAGACAGGGTCCTCCTACGAGCAGTACTTC. It encodes CASTKETGSSYEQYF.

The chain employs TRBV3-1 (or the pseudogene TRBV3-2) and TRBJ2-7; the D gene is possibly TRBD2 (6 bases). The V gene's germline CDR1 is LGHDT and CDR2 YNNKEL (reference sequence). The CDR3 is 13 amino acids. V was clipped by 3 bases and J by 5 bases, with 11 bases between them. Here the CDR3 reads CASSQRAGHEQYF. CDR3 bases: TGTGCCAGCAGCCAGCGAGCGGGCCACGAGCAGTACTTC.

The gene calls are TRBV10-3 and TRBJ1-2; the D gene is possibly TRBD1 (5 bases). The V gene's germline CDR1 is ENHRY and CDR2 SYGVKD. Trimming removed 2 bases from V and 2 bases from J, with 6 bases in between. The CDR3 is made up of 13 amino acids. The CDR3: CAISEDRNYGYTF. As DNA, the CDR3 is TGTGCCATCAGTGAGGACAGAAACTATGGCTACACCTTC.

The rearrangement joins TRBV2 to TRBJ2-7; 11 bases match TRBD2. The CDR3 covers 14 residues. Germline CDR1 SNHLY, CDR2 FYNNEI. After removal of 3 bases from V and 4 bases from J, the junction contained 2 bases not matched to a gene. CDR3 sequence (DNA): TGTGCCAGCAGTGAGGGACTAGCGGTTTACGAGCAGTACTTC. It is translated as CASSEGLAVYEQYF.

This chain uses TRBV27 with TRBJ2-7, with D unclear. The CDR3 loop spans 14 amino acids. CDR1 is MNHEY, CDR2 SMNVEV, per germline (reference sequence). V was shortened by 6 bases and J by 2 bases, with 14 bases between the two germline ends. This chain's CDR3 is CASSYRGSTYEQYF. The DNA for the CDR3 is TGTGCCAGCAGCTATAGAGGTAGTACCTACGAGCAGTACTTC.

This clone has more than one count but fewer than ten. In DNA, the CDR3 is TGTGCCAGCAGCTTGGCCTGGGAGAGCACTGAAGCTTTCTTT. Amino acid sequence: CASSLAWESTEAFF. The chain has TRBV5-4 and TRBJ1-1; no reliable D call. V lost 0 bases and J lost 4, with 10 bases in between. Germline CDR1 and CDR2: SGHNT and YYREEE (reference sequence). The CDR3 is made up of 14 amino acids. The full variable domain, completed using reference TRBV5-4 and TRBJ1-1, is ETGVTQSPTHLIKTRGQQVTLRCSSQSGHNTVSWYQQALGQGPQFIFQYYREEENGRGNFPPRFSGLQFPNYSSELNVNALELDDSALYLCASSLAWESTEAFFGQGTRLTVV.

Concerning this clone: Within the sample, other DNA sequences also encode this same CDR3. CDR3 bases: TGTGCCAGTAGTCCCCCGGGGAACACTGAAGCTTTCTTT. This codes for CASSPPGNTEAFF. V gene TRBV19 combines with J gene TRBJ1-1; D is undetermined. Trimming took 5 bases from V and 1 from J, leaving 8 bases between them. The CDR3 is 13 amino acids. Germline lookup yields CDR1 LNHDA and CDR2 SQIVND (reference sequence). The complete variable domain, with remaining parts taken from reference TRBV19 and TRBJ1-1, reads DGGITQSPKYLFRKEGQNVTLSCEQNLNHDAMYWYRQDPGQGLRLIYYSQIVNDFQKGDIAEGYSVSREKKESFPLTVTSAQKNPTAFYLCASSPPGNTEAFFGQGTRLTVV.

This clone was seen a single time. V usage is TRBV6-5 and J usage is TRBJ2-2; D possibly corresponds to TRBD1 (6 bases). Per the germline V gene, CDR1 is MNHEY and CDR2 is SVGAGI. Trimming took 7 bases from V and 2 from J, leaving 11 bases between them. This CDR3 has 14 residues. The CDR3 coding sequence is TGTGCCAGCAAGAACAGGGTCAACACCGGGGAGCTGTTTTTT. Encoded protein: CASKNRVNTGELFF.

The CDR3 here is CSVVRQLTDTQYF. CDR3 nucleotide sequence: TGCAGCGTTGTCCGACAGCTCACAGATACGCAGTATTTT. The chain recombines TRBV29-1 with TRBJ2-3, with TRBD1 as a possible D gene (5 bases). Germline-derived CDR1 and CDR2 are SQVTM and ANQGSEA. This CDR3 is 13 amino acids long. Trimming took 4 bases from V and 2 from J, leaving 10 bases between them.

The genes are TRBV14 and TRBJ2-2, with 7 bases identical to TRBD1. V lost 4 bases, J lost 2 bases, and 4 bases stayed unmatched. The CDR3 contains 15 residues. In germline, CDR1 is SGHDN, CDR2 FVKESK. CDR3 loop: CASSLRQGNTGELFF. Here the CDR3 DNA reads TGTGCCAGCAGCCTCAGACAGGGTAACACCGGGGAGCTGTTTTTT.

This clone was detected a few times. The V call is TRBV5-1, the J call TRBJ1-1; 7 bases match TRBD1. Germline CDR1 is SGHRS and CDR2 is YFSETQ. CDR3 length equals 13 residues. J gave up 2 bases and V 5 bases, and 3 bases lay outside the gene matches. The CDR3 loop is CASSGQANTEAFF. In nucleotides, the CDR3 is TGCGCCAGCAGTGGACAGGCAAACACTGAAGCTTTCTTT.

This clone was detected once. J is TRBJ1-5 and V is TRBV19; no definite D call. Germline V gene data show CDR1 as LNHDA and CDR2 as SQIVND (reference sequence). V gave up 7 bases and J gave up 4 bases, with 17 bases separating them. This CDR3 has 15 amino acids. The CDR3 loop reads CASTYRKSGNQPQHF. The CDR3 nucleotides read TGTGCCAGTACCTATAGAAAATCGGGGAATCAGCCCCAGCATTTT.

The rearrangement uses TRBV28 and TRBJ1-2, with D uncertain. This CDR3 has 15 amino acids. The V and J ends lost 7 bases and 4 bases respectively, with 19 bases between them. The germline V gene encodes CDR1 MDHEN and CDR2 SYDVKM. CDR3 sequence: CASTKLESSTYGYTF. The CDR3 bases are TGTGCCAGCACAAAACTCGAATCGTCAACCTATGGCTACACCTTC.

The chain couples TRBV28 to TRBJ1-6, with D tentatively TRBD1 (5 bases). CDR1 is MDHEN and CDR2 is SYDVKM in the germline V gene. V dropped 7 bases and J dropped 0 bases, with 13 bases sitting between them. CDR3 length equals 16 residues. CDR3 protein: CASIPRGVSYNSPLHF. The CDR3 DNA reads TGTGCCAGCATTCCTCGGGGGGTCTCCTATAATTCACCCCTCCACTTT.

The gene calls are TRBV5-6 and TRBJ1-2; D may be TRBD1 (6 bases). This CDR3 region has 13 residues. CDR1 and CDR2 (germline): SGHDT, YYEEEE. The V end lost 2 bases, the J end lost 8 bases, and 13 bases lay between the germline ends. CDR3 amino acids: CASSFQGIRGYTF. The CDR3 bases are TGTGCCAGCAGCTTCCAGGGGATTCGGGGCTACACCTTC.

The chain recombines TRBV2 with TRBJ2-5; TRBD2 aligns across 10 bases. Germline values: CDR1 SNHLY, CDR2 FYNNEI. The length of the CDR3 is 13 residues. Trimming took 5 bases from V and 4 from J; bases not matched to a gene: 1. The CDR3 sequence is CASSSGGAETQYF. In DNA form, the CDR3 reads TGTGCCAGCAGTAGCGGGGGGGCAGAGACCCAGTACTTC.